This T cell receptor beta chain is drawn from a study of T cells of healthy individuals. V shed 6 bases and J 2 bases; nucleotides not matched to a gene: 18. This CDR3 has 18 amino acids. The germline V gene has CDR1 SGHAT and CDR2 FQNNGV. TCRdb redid the calling of the 5' RACE reads with MiXCR, one entry per CDR3 protein. Among 100,000 or so distinct CDR3 sequences listed, 17% were seen once. This clonotype originated in a human donor in good health. This chain uses TRBV11-2 with TRBJ1-1, with 7 bases identical to TRBD1. CDR3 nucleotide sequence: TGTGCCAGCAGATCTACCGGGACAGCAAAAGGGGTAAACACTGAAGCTTTCTTT. As protein: CASRSTGTAKGVNTEAFF.